This T cell receptor (beta chain) comes out of a study of T cell responses to AZD1222 COVID-19 vaccine. Details on this clone: Its antigen is unknown. Other DNA sequences in the sample encode the same CDR3.

Per germline, CDR1 LGHDT and CDR2 YNNKEL (reference sequence). The CDR3 is 14 amino acids. The germline V and J ends were trimmed by 3 bases and 0 bases, with 5 bases remaining between them. Sequencing used immunoSEQ multiplex PCR; TCRdb keeps in-frame clones, though not all of them. The data contain more than 120,000 clones, 89% of them singletons. General study results and limits: The donor cohort was predominantly white British with a female majority, and clonal diversity may have been underestimated. Spike regions recognized by vaccine-associated CD4 TCRs spanned the protein, led by 160-218 and 743-854. Repertoires in all cases were sampled only once the peak T cell response had passed.

The source was peripheral blood, collected 28 days after the second AZD1222 dose. This sequence joins TRBV3-1 (or the pseudogene TRBV3-2) and TRBJ1-4, with D unclear. The origin of this receptor is an adult who received the AZD1222 COVID-19 vaccine. The CDR3 DNA reads TGTGCCAGCAGCCAGGGCGCAACTAATGAAAAACTGTTTTTT. Its translation: CASSQGATNEKLFF.